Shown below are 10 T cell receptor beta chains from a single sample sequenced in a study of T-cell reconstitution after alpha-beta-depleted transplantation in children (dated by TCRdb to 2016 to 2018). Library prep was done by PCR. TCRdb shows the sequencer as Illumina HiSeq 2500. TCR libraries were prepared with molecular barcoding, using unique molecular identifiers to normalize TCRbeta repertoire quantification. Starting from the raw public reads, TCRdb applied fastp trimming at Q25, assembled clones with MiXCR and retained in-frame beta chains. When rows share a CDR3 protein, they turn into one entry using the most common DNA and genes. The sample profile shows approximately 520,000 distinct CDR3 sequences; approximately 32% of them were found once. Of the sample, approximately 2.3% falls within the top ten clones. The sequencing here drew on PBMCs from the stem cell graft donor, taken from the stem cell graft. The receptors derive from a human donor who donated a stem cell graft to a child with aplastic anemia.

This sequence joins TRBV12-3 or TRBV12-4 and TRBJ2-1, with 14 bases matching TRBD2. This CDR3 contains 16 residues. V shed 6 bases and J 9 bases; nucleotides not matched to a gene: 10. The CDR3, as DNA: TGTGCCAGCAGCTCCTCCGGGACTAGCGGGAGAGGTGAGCAGTTCTTC. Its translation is CASSSSGTSGRGEQFF.

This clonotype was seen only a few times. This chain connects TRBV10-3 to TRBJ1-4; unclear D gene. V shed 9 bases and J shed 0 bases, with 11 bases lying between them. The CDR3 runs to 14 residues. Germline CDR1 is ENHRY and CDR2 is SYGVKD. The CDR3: CAISRGATNEKLFF. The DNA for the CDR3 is TGTGCCATTTCCCGCGGGGCAACTAATGAAAAACTGTTTTTT.

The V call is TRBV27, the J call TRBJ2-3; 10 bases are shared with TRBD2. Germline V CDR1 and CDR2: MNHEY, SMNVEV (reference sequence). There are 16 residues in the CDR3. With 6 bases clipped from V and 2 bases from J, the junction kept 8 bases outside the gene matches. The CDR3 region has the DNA TGTGCCAGCAGATCGGGACTAGCGTCAATCACAGATACGCAGTATTTT. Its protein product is CASRSGLASITDTQYF.

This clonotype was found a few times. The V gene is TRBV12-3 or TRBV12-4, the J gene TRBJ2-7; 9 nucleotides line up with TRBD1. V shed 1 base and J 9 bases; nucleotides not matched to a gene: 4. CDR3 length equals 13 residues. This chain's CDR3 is CASSLGETGGQYF. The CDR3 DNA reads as TGTGCCAGCAGTTTAGGGGAGACAGGGGGGCAGTACTTC.

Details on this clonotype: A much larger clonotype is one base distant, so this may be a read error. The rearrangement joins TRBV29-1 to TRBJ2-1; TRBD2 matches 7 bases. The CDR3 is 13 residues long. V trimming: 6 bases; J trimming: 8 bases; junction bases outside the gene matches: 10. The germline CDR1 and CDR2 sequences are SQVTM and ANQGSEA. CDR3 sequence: CSVEGIAGYEQFF. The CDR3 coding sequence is TGCAGCGTGGAGGGAATAGCGGGCTATGAGCAGTTCTTC.

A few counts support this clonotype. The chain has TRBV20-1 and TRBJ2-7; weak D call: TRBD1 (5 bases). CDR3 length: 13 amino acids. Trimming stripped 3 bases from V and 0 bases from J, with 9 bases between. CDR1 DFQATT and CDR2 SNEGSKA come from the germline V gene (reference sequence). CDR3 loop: CSARTESSYEQYF. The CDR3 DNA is TGCAGTGCTAGGACAGAGAGCTCCTACGAGCAGTACTTC.

CDR3 in amino acids: CSAREAGGYEQYV. CDR3 DNA: TGCAGTGCTAGAGAGGCAGGGGGCTACGAGCAGTACGTC. The chain links TRBV20-1 to TRBJ2-7, with 7 positions matching TRBD1. Trimming cost V 0 bases and J 3 bases; bases outside gene matches: 2. The CDR3 is 13 residues long. Germline CDR1 is DFQATT and CDR2 is SNEGSKA (reference sequence).

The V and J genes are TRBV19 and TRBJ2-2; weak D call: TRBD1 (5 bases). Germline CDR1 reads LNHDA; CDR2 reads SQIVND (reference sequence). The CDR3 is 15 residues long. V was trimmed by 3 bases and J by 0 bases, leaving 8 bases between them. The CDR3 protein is CASSIDRPNTGELFF. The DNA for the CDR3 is TGTGCCAGTAGTATTGACAGACCGAACACCGGGGAGCTGTTTTTT.

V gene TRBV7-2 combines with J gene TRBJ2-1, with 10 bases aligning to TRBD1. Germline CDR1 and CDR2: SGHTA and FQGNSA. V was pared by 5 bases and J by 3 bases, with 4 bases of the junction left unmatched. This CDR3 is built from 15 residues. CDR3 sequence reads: CASSPRDRGYNEQFF. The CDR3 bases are TGTGCCAGCAGCCCTAGGGACAGGGGCTACAATGAGCAGTTCTTC. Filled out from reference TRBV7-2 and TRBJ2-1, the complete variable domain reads GAGVSQSPSNKVTEKGKDVELRCDPISGHTALYWYRQSLGQGLEFLIYFQGNSAPDKSGLPSDRFSAERTGGSVSTLTIQRTQQEDSAVYLCASSPRDRGYNEQFFGPGTRLTVL.

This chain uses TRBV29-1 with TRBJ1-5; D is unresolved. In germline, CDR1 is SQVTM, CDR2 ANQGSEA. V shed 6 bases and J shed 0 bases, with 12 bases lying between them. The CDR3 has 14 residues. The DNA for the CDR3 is TGCAGCGTCCAACCGGGAGATAGCAATCAGCCCCAGCATTTT. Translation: CSVQPGDSNQPQHF.